This TCR beta chain is from a study of control samples from healthy donors and cancer patients. The CDR3 sequence is 13 residues long. Trimming took off 3 bases at V and 12 bases at J, with 15 bases between the two ends. Germline V lookup: CDR1 SGHDT, CDR2 YYEEEE. Repertoires were generated with immunoSEQ multiplex PCR, while TCRdb's copy carries only in-frame clones and drops some. The sample holds over 200,000 clones, over 75% seen once. The sequence was obtained from a woman aged 60-70 years with lung cancer. Sequencing was performed on PBMCs. The V and J genes are TRBV5-6 and TRBJ1-4; a possible D gene is TRBD1 (5 bases). CDR3 amino acids: CASSSSFRGELFF. For the CDR3, the DNA is TGTGCCAGCAGCTCCTCCTTCCGGGGGGAACTGTTTTTT.